The next 11 T cell receptor beta chains were all read from a single sample in a study of T cell changes during pregnancy in multiple sclerosis (dated by TCRdb to the late 2010s). The library was built by means of the immunoSEQ multiplex PCR assay. The table comes from immuneACCESS by way of TCRdb, which keeps in-frame sequences with V and J called. Part of the clones is missing from these tables; in studies checked, under half for an unresolved V gene and the rest for unknown reasons. In this sample the table shows 25,000 to 30,000 clones, approximately 92% of which occur a single time. Around 0.8% of the sample lies in the top ten. Here the sequenced sample was CD4+ T cells from peripheral blood mononuclear cells, taken in the second trimester of pregnancy. All receptors come from a female donor with multiple sclerosis, enrolled in a pregnancy study.

The chain links TRBV5-5 to TRBJ2-5, with 15 bases identical to TRBD2. Germline V gene lookup returns CDR1 SGHKS and CDR2 YYEKEE (reference sequence). V shed 4 bases, J shed 0 bases, and the junction held 4 bases outside the gene matches. The CDR3 is 17 residues long. CDR3 sequence (DNA): TGTGCCAGCAGCCCGGGGACTAGCGGGGGGTACCAAGAGACCCAGTACTTC. Amino acid sequence: CASSPGTSGGYQETQYF.

This clone was counted a single time. The V gene is TRBV7-3, the J gene TRBJ1-2; D is unresolved. Trimming stripped 3 bases from V and 3 bases from J, with 8 bases between. Germline assignment: CDR1 SGHTA and CDR2 FQGTGA. The CDR3 is 13 residues long. The CDR3 region has the DNA TGTGCCAGCAGCTTGGGCCAGGACTATGGCTACACCTTC. Translation gives CASSLGQDYGYTF. The entire variable domain, with the rest obtained from reference TRBV7-3 and TRBJ1-2, is as follows: GAGVSQTPSNKVTEKGKYVELRCDPISGHTALYWYRQSLGQGPEFLIYFQGTGAADDSGLPNDRFFAVRPEGSVSTLKIQRTERGDSAVYLCASSLGQDYGYTFGSGTRLTVV.

V usage is TRBV5-1 and J usage is TRBJ2-3; D not certain. Per the germline V gene, CDR1 is SGHRS and CDR2 is YFSETQ. CDR3 length: 12 residues. V was clipped by 4 bases and J by 5 bases, with 8 bases between them. CDR3 sequence: CASSLSVDTQYF. In DNA form, the CDR3 reads TGCGCCAGCAGCCTAAGCGTAGATACGCAGTATTTT.

This rearrangement joins TRBV10-2 to TRBJ1-2; D remains ambiguous. The CDR3 sequence is 14 residues long. Trimming stripped 5 bases from V and 0 bases from J, with 10 bases between. From germline, CDR1 is WSHSY and CDR2 SAAADI. The CDR3: CASSLDGSNYGYTF. Written as DNA, the CDR3 is TGCGCCAGCAGTTTAGACGGGTCTAACTATGGCTACACCTTC.

The V gene is TRBV6-5, the J gene TRBJ1-4; possibly TRBD1 for D (5 bases). Germline assignment: CDR1 MNHEY and CDR2 SVGAGI. V was cut by 2 bases and J by 6 bases, with 10 bases left in between. The CDR3 has 14 amino acids. The CDR3 bases are TGTGCCAGCAGTTACAGGGGTGGGGATGAAAAACTGTTTTTT. It encodes CASSYRGGDEKLFF.

This chain joins TRBV5-1 and TRBJ2-1; 11 bases fit TRBD2. J gave up 9 bases and V 0 bases, and 11 bases lay outside the gene matches. The CDR3 consists of 17 residues. Germline CDR1 reads SGHRS; CDR2 reads YFSETQ. CDR3 DNA sequence: TGCGCCAGCAGCTTGGCTCCTAGCGGGGGGCCGACGGGTGAGCAGTTCTTC. Amino acid sequence: CASSLAPSGGPTGEQFF.

This sequence joins TRBV19 and TRBJ1-4; D is uncertain. Germline-derived CDR1 and CDR2 are LNHDA and SQIVND (reference sequence). The germline V and J ends were trimmed by 5 bases and 0 bases, with 7 bases remaining between them. CDR3 length: 14 amino acids. The CDR3 nucleotides are TGTGCCAGTAGTCCCGGAGCAACTAATGAAAAACTGTTTTTT. It is translated as CASSPGATNEKLFF.

The chain links TRBV10-3 to TRBJ1-2; perhaps TRBD1 as D (6 bases). The CDR3 runs to 18 residues. CDR1 ENHRY and CDR2 SYGVKD come from the germline V gene. V lost 5 bases and J 7 bases, leaving 29 bases between the germline ends. Here the CDR3 DNA reads TGTGCCATCAGTTCCGACGCGTTAGGGGACACATTTTGGGCTGGCTACACCTTC. It encodes CAISSDALGDTFWAGYTF.

The chain carries TRBV7-9 and TRBJ1-2; D not certain. Trimming left V 3 bases short and J 8 bases short, with 7 bases between. Looked up from germline, CDR1 is SEHNR and CDR2 is FQNEAQ (reference sequence). The CDR3 is 11 amino acids. CDR3 in DNA: TGTGCCAGCAGCTTGTTCGTGGGCTACACCTTC. Encoded protein: CASSLFVGYTF.

The V call is TRBV9, the J call TRBJ1-3; the D is unclear. V lost 7 bases to trimming and J lost 0 bases, with 17 bases between them. Germline CDR1 reads SGDLS; CDR2 reads YYNGEE. The CDR3 runs 16 residues. The CDR3 sequence: CASGRELAHSGNTIYF. CDR3 coding DNA: TGTGCCAGCGGCCGGGAGCTCGCACACTCTGGAAACACCATATATTTT. The full variable domain, completed using reference TRBV9 and TRBJ1-3, is DSGVTQTPKHLITATGQRVTLRCSPRSGDLSVYWYQQSLDQGLQFLIQYYNGEERAKGNILERFSAQQFPDLHSELNLSSLELGDSALYFCASGRELAHSGNTIYFGEGSWLTVV.

The rearrangement uses TRBV7-8 and TRBJ2-7; the D gene is possibly TRBD2 (5 bases). Per germline, CDR1 SGHVS and CDR2 FQNEAQ. This CDR3 region has 16 residues. The V end lost 0 bases, the J end lost 5 bases, and 17 bases lay between the germline ends. CDR3 region: CASSLAYVRDIDEQYF. As DNA, the CDR3 is TGTGCCAGCAGCTTAGCTTACGTGAGGGATATCGACGAGCAGTACTTC.